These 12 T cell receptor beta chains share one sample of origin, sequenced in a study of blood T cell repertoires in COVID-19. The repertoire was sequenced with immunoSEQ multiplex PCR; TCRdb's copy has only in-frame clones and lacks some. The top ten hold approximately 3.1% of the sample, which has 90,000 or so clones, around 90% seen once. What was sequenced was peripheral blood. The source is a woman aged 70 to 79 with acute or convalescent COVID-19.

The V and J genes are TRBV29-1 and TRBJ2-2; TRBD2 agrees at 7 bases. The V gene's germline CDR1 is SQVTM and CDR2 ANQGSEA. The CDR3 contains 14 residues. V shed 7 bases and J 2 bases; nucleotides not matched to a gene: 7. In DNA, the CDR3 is TGCAGCGCTCGGGGGGTCCCAAACACCGGGGAGCTGTTTTTT. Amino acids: CSARGVPNTGELFF.

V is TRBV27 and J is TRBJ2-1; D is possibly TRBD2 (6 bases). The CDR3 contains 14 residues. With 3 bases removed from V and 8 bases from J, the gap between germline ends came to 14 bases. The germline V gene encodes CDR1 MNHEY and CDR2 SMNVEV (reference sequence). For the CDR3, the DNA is TGTGCCAGCAGTTTCAACGGAGGGCCGGATGAGCAGTTCTTC. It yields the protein CASSFNGGPDEQFF.

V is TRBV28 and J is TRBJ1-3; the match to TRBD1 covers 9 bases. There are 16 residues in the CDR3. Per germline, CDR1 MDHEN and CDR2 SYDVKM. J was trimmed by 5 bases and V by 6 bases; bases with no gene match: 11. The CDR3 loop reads CASRTPGQGSRNTIYF. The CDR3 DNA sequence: TGTGCCAGCAGAACCCCGGGACAGGGATCTCGAAACACCATATATTTT.

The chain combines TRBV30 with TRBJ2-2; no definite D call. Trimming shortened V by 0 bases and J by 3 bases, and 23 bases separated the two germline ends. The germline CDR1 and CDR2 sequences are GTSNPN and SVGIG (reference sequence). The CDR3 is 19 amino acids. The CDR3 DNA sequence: TGTGCCTGGAGTGTACTTCTAGGCATTCGAGACCCGGACACCGGGGAGCTGTTTTTT. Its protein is CAWSVLLGIRDPDTGELFF.

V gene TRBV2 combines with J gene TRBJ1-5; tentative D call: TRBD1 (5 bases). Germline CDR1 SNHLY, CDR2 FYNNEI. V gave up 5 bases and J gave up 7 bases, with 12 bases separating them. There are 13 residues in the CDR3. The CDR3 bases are TGTGCCAGCAGTCTCACAGGTGAACAGCCCCAGCATTTT. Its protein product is CASSLTGEQPQHF.

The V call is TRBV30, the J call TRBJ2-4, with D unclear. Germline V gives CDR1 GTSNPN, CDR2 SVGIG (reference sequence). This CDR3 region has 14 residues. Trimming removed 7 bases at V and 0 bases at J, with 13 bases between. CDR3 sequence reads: CASTGTLAKNIQYF. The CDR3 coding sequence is TGTGCCTCGACTGGAACGCTAGCCAAAAACATTCAGTACTTC.

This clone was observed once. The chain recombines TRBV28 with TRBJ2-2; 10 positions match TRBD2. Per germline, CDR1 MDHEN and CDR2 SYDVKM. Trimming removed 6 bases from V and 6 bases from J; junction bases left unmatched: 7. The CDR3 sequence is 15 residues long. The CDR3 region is CASRRPSGRSGELFF. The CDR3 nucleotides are TGTGCCAGCAGACGCCCTAGCGGGAGATCCGGGGAGCTGTTTTTT.

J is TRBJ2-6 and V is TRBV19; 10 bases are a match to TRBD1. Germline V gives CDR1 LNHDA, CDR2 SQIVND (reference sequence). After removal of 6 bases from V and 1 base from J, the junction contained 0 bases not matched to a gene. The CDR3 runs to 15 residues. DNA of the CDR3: TGTGCCAGTAGGGACAGGGGGTCTGGGGCCAACGTCCTGACTTTC. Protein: CASRDRGSGANVLTF.

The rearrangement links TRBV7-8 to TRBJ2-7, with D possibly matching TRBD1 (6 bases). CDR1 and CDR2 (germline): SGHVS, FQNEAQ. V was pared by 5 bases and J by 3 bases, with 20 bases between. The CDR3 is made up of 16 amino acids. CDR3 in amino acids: CASSAPPTRGGYEQYF. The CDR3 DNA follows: TGTGCCAGCAGCGCTCCCCCAACAAGAGGGGGCTACGAGCAGTACTTC.

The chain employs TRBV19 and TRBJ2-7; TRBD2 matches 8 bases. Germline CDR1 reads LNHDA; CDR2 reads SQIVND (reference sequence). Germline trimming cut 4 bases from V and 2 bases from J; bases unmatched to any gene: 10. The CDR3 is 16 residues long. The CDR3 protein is CASSTLLAASTYEQYF. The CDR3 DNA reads TGTGCCAGTAGTACACTACTAGCGGCTAGCACCTACGAGCAGTACTTC.

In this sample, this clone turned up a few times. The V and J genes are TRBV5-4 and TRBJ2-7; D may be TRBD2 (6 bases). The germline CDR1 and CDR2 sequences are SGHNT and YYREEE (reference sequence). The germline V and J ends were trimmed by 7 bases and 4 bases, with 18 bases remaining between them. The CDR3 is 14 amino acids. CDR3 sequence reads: CASQGGGCSYEQYV. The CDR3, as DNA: TGTGCCAGCCAAGGTGGGGGGTGTTCTTACGAGCAGTACGTC.

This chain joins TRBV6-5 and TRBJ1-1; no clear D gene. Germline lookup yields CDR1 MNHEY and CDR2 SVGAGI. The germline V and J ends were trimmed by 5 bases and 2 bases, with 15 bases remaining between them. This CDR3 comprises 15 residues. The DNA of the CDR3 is TGTGCCAGCAGTCGAAACAGAGCTGCCAACACTGAAGCTTTCTTT. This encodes CASSRNRAANTEAFF.